Listed here are 11 T cell receptor beta chains from one sample, sequenced in a study of beta chain features in type 1 diabetes. Investigators reverse transcribed all isolated RNA, so they sequenced expressed TCRB transcripts. The protocol was immunoSEQ multiplex PCR, while the TCRdb copy is restricted to in-frame clones and leaves out a portion. In the table there are 150,000 to 180,000 clones, around 10% of which are singletons. The sequenced material came from central memory CD4+ T cells from blood. Receptor source: a man younger than 35 in good health.

The chain is built from TRBV5-6 and TRBJ2-6; D is uncertain. CDR3 length equals 17 residues. V lost 1 base and J 0 bases, leaving 11 bases between the germline ends. CDR1 is SGHDT, CDR2 YYEEEE, per germline. The CDR3 DNA sequence: TGTGCCAGCAGCTTGTATGTGGCCCTCTCTGGGGCCAACGTCCTGACTTTC. This encodes CASSLYVALSGANVLTF.

A few counts support this clone. This chain uses TRBV7-9 with TRBJ1-5, with TRBD1 matching over 7 bases. The CDR3 contains 15 residues. The V segment lost 5 bases and the J segment 0 bases; nucleotides outside the gene matches: 4. Germline CDR1 and CDR2: SEHNR and FQNEAQ (reference sequence). The CDR3 sequence is CASSPGQSSNQPQHF. The CDR3 coding sequence is TGTGCCAGCAGCCCGGGACAGTCTAGCAATCAGCCCCAGCATTTT.

The chain carries TRBV29-1 and TRBJ1-5; D is unresolved. The V end was cut by 3 bases, the J end by 4 bases, with 4 bases between. The germline gives CDR1 SQVTM, CDR2 ANQGSEA. The CDR3 totals 11 residues. The CDR3 is CSVDENQPQHF. CDR3 sequence (DNA): TGCAGCGTTGACGAGAATCAGCCCCAGCATTTT.

The V gene is TRBV5-1, the J gene TRBJ2-6, with no clear D. The CDR3 length is 15 residues. The germline V gene has CDR1 SGHRS and CDR2 YFSETQ. Trimming took off 0 bases at V and 2 bases at J, with 6 bases between the two ends. The CDR3 reads CASSLGDAGANVLTF. The CDR3 bases are TGCGCCAGCAGCTTGGGGGATGCTGGGGCCAACGTCCTGACTTTC.

The V call is TRBV15, the J call TRBJ2-3; D is perhaps TRBD2 (6 bases). V was shortened by 5 bases and J by 6 bases, with 9 bases between the two germline ends. CDR1 and CDR2 from the germline V gene are LNHNV and YYDKDF (reference sequence). The CDR3 spans 12 residues. The CDR3 DNA reads as TGTGCCACCAGCCTTGGGGGGGATACGCAGTATTTT. Protein: CATSLGGDTQYF. Looking up the rest from reference TRBV15 and TRBJ2-3 gives the full variable domain: DAMVIQNPRYQVTQFGKPVTLSCSQTLNHNVMYWYQQKSSQAPKLLFHYYDKDFNNEADTPDNFQSRRPNTSFCFLDIRSPGLGDTAMYLCATSLGGDTQYFGPGTRLTVL.

This clone was seen a few times. This may be a read error: a much more frequent sequence differs by one nucleotide. The sample holds other DNA sequences that translate to the same CDR3. The V gene is TRBV10-3, the J gene TRBJ2-6; D is perhaps TRBD1 (5 bases). The V gene's germline CDR1 is ENHRY and CDR2 SYGVKD. The CDR3 consists of 15 residues. V lost 5 bases, J lost 4 bases, and 12 bases lay in between. The CDR3 protein is CAISTLGAGANVLTF. CDR3 in DNA: TGTGCCATCAGTACGCTAGGGGCGGGGGCCAACGTCCTGACTTTC.

The chain has TRBV30 and TRBJ1-2; 10 bases fit TRBD1. The CDR3 is made up of 14 amino acids. J was trimmed by 8 bases and V by 0 bases; bases with no gene match: 6. In germline, CDR1 is GTSNPN, CDR2 SVGIG (reference sequence). The CDR3 region is CAWSVPGTGVGYTF. Here the CDR3 DNA reads TGTGCCTGGAGTGTACCCGGGACAGGGGTCGGCTACACCTTC.

This clone was recorded a few times. The V gene is TRBV6-1, the J gene TRBJ1-5; TRBD1 is a possible D gene (5 bases). The CDR3 has 14 amino acids. The germline V and J ends were trimmed by 2 bases and 4 bases, with 9 bases remaining between them. Germline loops: CDR1 MNHNS, CDR2 SASEGT. CDR3 residues: CASSERRGNQPQHF. CDR3 sequence (DNA): TGTGCCAGCAGTGAAAGGAGGGGTAATCAGCCCCAGCATTTT.

This clone was detected a few times. This rearrangement joins TRBV7-2 to TRBJ2-5, with TRBD2 matching 8 bases. Gene TRBJ2-7 matches the end of the DNA better, so the J call may be wrong. The CDR3 has 15 residues. CDR1 is SGHTA, CDR2 FQGNSA, per germline. The CDR3 loop is CASSLASGGAYEQYF. In nucleotides, the CDR3 is TGTGCCAGCAGCTTAGCTTCCGGGGGGGCCTACGAGCAGTACTTC.

In its sample, this clone was seen a few times. V usage is TRBV30 and J usage is TRBJ2-3; D call uncertain. The CDR3 has 15 amino acids. The ends were cut back, 3 bases at V and 2 bases at J, with 15 bases in the middle. Germline CDR1 and CDR2: GTSNPN and SVGIG (reference sequence). The CDR3 here is CAWRTSSGPTDTQYF. CDR3 coding DNA: TGTGCCTGGAGGACCAGCAGTGGTCCCACAGATACGCAGTATTTT.

This clone was picked up many times. This chain links TRBV7-2 with TRBJ2-6; D remains unclear. This CDR3 spans 15 amino acids. Germline values: CDR1 SGHTA, CDR2 FQGNSA. Between the trimmed V and J ends, which lost 1 base and 3 bases, there was a span of 7 bases. The CDR3 loop reads CASSLDTVGANVLTF. CDR3 coding DNA: TGTGCCAGCAGCTTAGATACGGTTGGGGCCAACGTCCTGACTTTC. Based on the CDR3 plus reference TRBV7-2 and TRBJ2-6, the full variable domain is GAGVSQSPSNKVTEKGKDVELRCDPISGHTALYWYRQSLGQGLEFLIYFQGNSAPDKSGLPSDRFSAERTGGSVSTLTIQRTQQEDSAVYLCASSLDTVGANVLTFGAGSRLTVL.